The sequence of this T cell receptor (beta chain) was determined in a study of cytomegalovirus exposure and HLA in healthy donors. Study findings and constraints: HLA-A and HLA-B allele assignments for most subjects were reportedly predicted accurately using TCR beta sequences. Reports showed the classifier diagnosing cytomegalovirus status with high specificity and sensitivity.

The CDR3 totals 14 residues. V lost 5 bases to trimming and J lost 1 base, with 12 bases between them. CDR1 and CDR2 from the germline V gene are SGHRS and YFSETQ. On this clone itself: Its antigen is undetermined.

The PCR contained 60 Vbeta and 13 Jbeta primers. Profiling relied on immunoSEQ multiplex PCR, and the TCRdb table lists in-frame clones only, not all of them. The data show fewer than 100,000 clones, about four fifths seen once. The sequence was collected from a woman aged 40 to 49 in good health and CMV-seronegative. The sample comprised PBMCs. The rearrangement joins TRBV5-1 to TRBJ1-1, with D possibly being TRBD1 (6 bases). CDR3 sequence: CASRTGHPNTEAFF. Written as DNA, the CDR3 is TGCGCCAGCAGAACGGGACACCCGAACACTGAAGCTTTCTTT.